This is a list of T cell receptor beta chains from one sample in a study of Graves' ophthalmopathy and Graves' hyperthyroidism. TCRdb reprocessed the multiplex PCR reads via MiXCR and lists one record per CDR3 protein. The sample consists of 680,000 or so distinct CDR3 sequences, about 20% of them appearing once. The sample comprised peripheral blood. The receptors come from a woman aged 18-35 years with stable Graves' hyperthyroidism. Some clones in this sample may be carry-over from other donors' samples. Both conserved end residues are part of each CDR3. The D gene is left open where the match is weak. Clone size is given for some rows only: seen once, a few or many times, or a class if the clone is expanded.

DNA: TGTGCCAGCAGTTACTCTCTAGCGGGAGGGTTGAACACCGGGGAGCTGTTTTTT
CDR3: CASSYSLAGGLNTGELFF
V: TRBV6-2/TRBV6-3
size: -
D: TRBD2
J: TRBJ2-2

DNA: TGTGCCAGCAGCCCAAATTGGGGGCAAGAGACCCAGTACTTC
CDR3: CASSPNWGQETQYF
V: TRBV11-2
size: many
D: -
J: TRBJ2-5

DNA: TGCGCCAGCAGCCAAGCCGGGACAGGGAGCCCCTACGAGCAGTACTTC
CDR3: CASSQAGTGSPYEQYF
V: TRBV4-1
size: few
D: TRBD1
J: TRBJ2-7

DNA: TGTGCCAGCAGCCCGACTAGCGGGAGTTTCACCGGGGAGCTGTTTTTT
CDR3: CASSPTSGSFTGELFF
V: TRBV7-8
size: many
D: TRBD2
J: TRBJ2-2

DNA: TGTGCCAGCAGTTTATGGACTCGCGAGCAGTACTTC
CDR3: CASSLWTREQYF
V: TRBV12-3/TRBV12-4
size: many
D: -
J: TRBJ2-7

DNA: TGCAGCGTTAGGGGAGGAAGGAACACTGAAGCTTTCTTT
CDR3: CSVRGGRNTEAFF
V: TRBV29-1
size: many
D: -
J: TRBJ1-1

DNA: TGCAGTGCTTTGTCCCTTACGGGCAATCAGCCCCAGCATTTT
CDR3: CSALSLTGNQPQHF
V: TRBV20-1
size: many
D: -
J: TRBJ1-5

DNA: TGCGCCAGCAGCCAAGATAGGCAGGGGGCGGAACAGTACTTC
CDR3: CASSQDRQGAEQYF
V: TRBV4-3
size: few
D: TRBD1
J: TRBJ2-7

DNA: TGTGCCAGCAGGGCTACAACGGACGGCGACTACGAGCAGTACTTC
CDR3: CASRATTDGDYEQYF
V: TRBV28
size: many
D: -
J: TRBJ2-7

DNA: TGTGCCAGCAGTGAAGGGAGGACAGGGCCTTCCTACGAGCAGTACTTC
CDR3: CASSEGRTGPSYEQYF
V: TRBV6-1
size: many
D: TRBD1
J: TRBJ2-7

DNA: TGCAGCGTTGAAGTAGTAGGTGGGACAGGGTTCTACGAGCAGTACTTC
CDR3: CSVEVVGGTGFYEQYF
V: TRBV29-1
size: -
D: TRBD1
J: TRBJ2-7

DNA: TGTGCCACCAGCGATGGACAGAACTATGGCTACACCTTC
CDR3: CATSDGQNYGYTF
V: TRBV15
size: many
D: -
J: TRBJ1-2

DNA: TGTGCCAGCAGCCCGACTCCGGGGGGCTACGAGCAGTACTTC
CDR3: CASSPTPGGYEQYF
V: TRBV7-2
size: many
D: TRBD2
J: TRBJ2-7

DNA: TGTGCCAGCCAACTAGCGGGGGCCAAAAACATTAAGTACTTC
CDR3: CASQLAGAKNIKYF
V: TRBV2
size: many
D: TRBD2
J: TRBJ2-4

DNA: TGTGCCAGCAGCGCAGGGGCTTTAGAGACCCAGTACTTC
CDR3: CASSAGALETQYF
V: TRBV9
size: few
D: -
J: TRBJ2-5

DNA: TGTGCCAGCCTCTTCGGGGACAGCCTGGACGAGCAGTACTTC
CDR3: CASLFGDSLDEQYF
V: TRBV6-2/TRBV6-3
size: -
D: TRBD1
J: TRBJ2-7

DNA: TGCGCCAGCAGCTATCGGGCAGTACCCCCCTACGAGCAGTACTTC
CDR3: CASSYRAVPPYEQYF
V: TRBV4-1
size: -
D: -
J: TRBJ2-7

DNA: TGTGCCAGCAGTCCGGGGACTAGCGGGGGGACCCAGTACTTC
CDR3: CASSPGTSGGTQYF
V: TRBV12-3/TRBV12-4
size: many
D: TRBD2
J: TRBJ2-5

DNA: TGTGCCAGCAGTTTACTATCCCCGGGCACTGAAGCTTTCTTT
CDR3: CASSLLSPGTEAFF
V: TRBV27
size: -
D: -
J: TRBJ1-1

DNA: TGTGCCAGCAGCGCAAACTGGGGACAGCTCTATGGCTACACCTTC
CDR3: CASSANWGQLYGYTF
V: TRBV7-9
size: -
D: TRBD1
J: TRBJ1-2

DNA: TGCAGCGGGTGGACGCAGAACTATGGCTACACCTTC
CDR3: CSGWTQNYGYTF
V: TRBV29-1
size: many
D: -
J: TRBJ1-2

DNA: TGCGCCAGCAGTGACTTCGAGGGGGCCACCGGGGAGCTGTTTTTT
CDR3: CASSDFEGATGELFF
V: TRBV10-1
size: many
D: TRBD1
J: TRBJ2-2

DNA: TGTGCCAGCTCCCGCGAAAGGGATGGCTACACCTTC
CDR3: CASSRERDGYTF
V: TRBV18
size: few
D: -
J: TRBJ1-2

DNA: TGTGCCAGCAGCCAAAGGGGCTCTGGACCAGTTCAGTACTTC
CDR3: CASSQRGSGPVQYF
V: TRBV3-1
size: few
D: -
J: TRBJ2-4

DNA: TGTGCCAGCAGTTCCAAAACTAGAAAGGAGACCCAGTACTTC
CDR3: CASSSKTRKETQYF
V: TRBV12-3/TRBV12-4
size: -
D: -
J: TRBJ2-5

DNA: TGTGCCATCAGTGAGAACGGGGGGGCCTACGAGCAGTACTTC
CDR3: CAISENGGAYEQYF
V: TRBV10-3
size: many
D: TRBD2
J: TRBJ2-7

DNA: TGTGCCAGCAGGGGGACAGGGGGCTTCGATGGCTACACCTTC
CDR3: CASRGTGGFDGYTF
V: TRBV6-2/TRBV6-3
size: -
D: TRBD1
J: TRBJ1-2

DNA: TGTGCCAGCGCTGCGTGGGAGACCCAGTACTTC
CDR3: CASAAWETQYF
V: TRBV6-1
size: -
D: -
J: TRBJ2-5

DNA: TGCGCCAGCAGCTTGAGGGGACAGGCCGAAAGGGGGATGAACACTGAAGCTTTCTTT
CDR3: CASSLRGQAERGMNTEAFF
V: TRBV5-1
size: once
D: TRBD1
J: TRBJ1-1

DNA: TGTGCCAGTTCACCGGGACCCAAAGAGACCCAGTACTTC
CDR3: CASSPGPKETQYF
V: TRBV7-3
size: few
D: -
J: TRBJ2-5

DNA: TGTGCCTGGAGTTATTGGGTATACGAGCAGTACTTC
CDR3: CAWSYWVYEQYF
V: TRBV30
size: few
D: -
J: TRBJ2-7

DNA: TGTGCCAGCAGCCCCTTCGAGCGAGAGCAGTACTTC
CDR3: CASSPFEREQYF
V: TRBV3-1
size: -
D: -
J: TRBJ2-7

DNA: TGCAGTGCTAAGGCGGTACGGAACACTGAAGCTTTCTTT
CDR3: CSAKAVRNTEAFF
V: TRBV20-1
size: many
D: -
J: TRBJ1-1

DNA: TGTGCCAGCAGTTTCGTTATGAGTCTTCCCTACGAGCAGTACTTC
CDR3: CASSFVMSLPYEQYF
V: TRBV12-3/TRBV12-4
size: -
D: -
J: TRBJ2-7

DNA: TGTGCCAGCAGTGAAACAGGGGCCGGGGGTTCACCCCTCCACTTT
CDR3: CASSETGAGGSPLHF
V: TRBV12-3/TRBV12-4
size: many
D: TRBD1
J: TRBJ1-6

DNA: TGTGCCAGCAAACAATCCGGGGGCGGCACTGAAGCTTTCTTT
CDR3: CASKQSGGGTEAFF
V: TRBV12-3/TRBV12-4
size: -
D: -
J: TRBJ1-1

DNA: TGTGCCAGCAGTTCTATCGGGACAGCTCCCGACTATGGCTACACCTTC
CDR3: CASSSIGTAPDYGYTF
V: TRBV12-3/TRBV12-4
size: many
D: TRBD1
J: TRBJ1-2

DNA: TGTGCCAGCAGTCCGACAGGGGATGGGACCCAGTACTTC
CDR3: CASSPTGDGTQYF
V: TRBV12-3/TRBV12-4
size: many
D: TRBD1
J: TRBJ2-5

DNA: TGTGCCAGCAGACCCACGACAGGGCCCTCTGGCTACACCTTC
CDR3: CASRPTTGPSGYTF
V: TRBV6-1
size: few
D: TRBD1
J: TRBJ1-2

DNA: TGTGCCAGCACCCGGAGCGGAATAGGGCTCTCCTACGAGCAGTACTTC
CDR3: CASTRSGIGLSYEQYF
V: TRBV6-1
size: -
D: -
J: TRBJ2-7

DNA: TGTGCCAGCAGCTTTCAGGGATCTGGCTACACCTTC
CDR3: CASSFQGSGYTF
V: TRBV11-2
size: many
D: -
J: TRBJ1-2

DNA: TGTGCCAGCAGCCAGGGGCCACAAGAGACCCAGTACTTC
CDR3: CASSQGPQETQYF
V: TRBV28
size: many
D: -
J: TRBJ2-5

DNA: TGTGCCAGCAGCTTAGCACCGACCGAGCAGTACTTC
CDR3: CASSLAPTEQYF
V: TRBV7-9
size: many
D: -
J: TRBJ2-7

DNA: TGTGCCAGCAGTTTAGCGGAGCTGGCGGGGACCCAGTACTTC
CDR3: CASSLAELAGTQYF
V: TRBV12-3/TRBV12-4
size: many
D: -
J: TRBJ2-5

DNA: TGTGCCAGCAGCACGACCCGGGACGGGGACTCTGGGGCCAACGTCCTGACTTTC
CDR3: CASSTTRDGDSGANVLTF
V: TRBV7-8
size: -
D: -
J: TRBJ2-6

DNA: TGTGCCAGCAGGGACACGGTTTGGAACACTGAAGCTTTCTTT
CDR3: CASRDTVWNTEAFF
V: TRBV6-1
size: many
D: -
J: TRBJ1-1

DNA: TGTGCCAGCTCACCTTTGGGACAGGGCCCTTCCGAGCAGTACTTC
CDR3: CASSPLGQGPSEQYF
V: TRBV18
size: few
D: TRBD1
J: TRBJ2-7

DNA: TGTGCCAGCAGTGAAACGGGGGTTCTCAATCAGCCCCAGCATTTT
CDR3: CASSETGVLNQPQHF
V: TRBV2
size: few
D: -
J: TRBJ1-5

DNA: TGTGCCAGACCTTGGGCAGCATCTAACTATGGCTACACCTTC
CDR3: CARPWAASNYGYTF
V: TRBV6-1
size: few
D: -
J: TRBJ1-2

DNA: TGTGCCAGCAGTTTAAATTCGGTGAGCACTGAAGCTTTCTTT
CDR3: CASSLNSVSTEAFF
V: TRBV27
size: many
D: -
J: TRBJ1-1

DNA: TGTGCCAGCAGGCCCCCGGGCCGGACGGGCTACACCTTC
CDR3: CASRPPGRTGYTF
V: TRBV27
size: -
D: -
J: TRBJ1-2

DNA: TGTGCCAGTACCAGGCGGACTCCCTATGGCTACACCTTC
CDR3: CASTRRTPYGYTF
V: TRBV19
size: -
D: -
J: TRBJ1-2

DNA: TGTGCCAGCAGCTTGGCCGGACTAGCGGGATTCGGGGGCGAGCAGTACTTC
CDR3: CASSLAGLAGFGGEQYF
V: TRBV5-4
size: few
D: TRBD2
J: TRBJ2-7

DNA: TGTGCCAGCAGTTACTTTGGGACTAGCGGGAGACGCGAGACCCAGTACTTC
CDR3: CASSYFGTSGRRETQYF
V: TRBV6-2/TRBV6-3
size: few
D: TRBD2
J: TRBJ2-5

DNA: TGTGCCTGGAGTCCCGGGACGCATGATCAAGAGACCCAGTACTTC
CDR3: CAWSPGTHDQETQYF
V: TRBV30
size: many
D: -
J: TRBJ2-5

DNA: TGCAGTGCCGTCTCCAACTACGAGCAGTACTTC
CDR3: CSAVSNYEQYF
V: TRBV20-1
size: many
D: -
J: TRBJ2-7

DNA: TGTGCCACCAGCGTAGGAGGGACACCTTCCTCCTACGAGCAGTACTTC
CDR3: CATSVGGTPSSYEQYF
V: TRBV15
size: few
D: -
J: TRBJ2-7

DNA: TGTGCCAGCAGTTACTCGAAAGTAGCCAAAAACATTAAGTACTTC
CDR3: CASSYSKVAKNIKYF
V: TRBV6-2/TRBV6-3
size: -
D: -
J: TRBJ2-4